This TCR beta chain derives from a study of blood T cell repertoires in COVID-19. The wider study: The study drew acute and convalescent COVID-19 samples from the United States, Italy and Spain.

As processed by the authors: From reference gene primer amplification, estimates of nucleated cell counts were derived. Repertoires were generated with immunoSEQ multiplex PCR, while TCRdb's copy carries only in-frame clones and drops some. V and J calls and clone size follow that table, whereas D and trimming were derived from the DNA. This sample carries some 71,000 clones, under 85% of them seen once, and the ten largest clones take about an eighth. This clone was counted only a few times. Looked up from germline, CDR1 is SGDLS and CDR2 is YYNGEE. The CDR3 totals 17 residues. Trimming cost V 2 bases and J 4 bases; bases outside gene matches: 11.

What was sequenced was peripheral blood. This receptor was taken from a man aged 50 to 60 with COVID-19, enrolled during active disease. The gene calls are TRBV9 and TRBJ1-1; TRBD1 agrees at 10 bases. The CDR3 DNA follows: TGTGCCAGCAGCGTGGGTCGAGGACAGGGGGGGTTCACTGAAGCTTTCTTT. It yields the protein CASSVGRGQGGFTEAFF.